This section outlines one T cell receptor beta chain sequence together with its context. With 1 base clipped from V and 1 base from J, the junction kept 3 bases outside the gene matches. CDR3 length equals 15 residues. The V gene's germline CDR1 is SGHRS and CDR2 YFSETQ. Authors' processing steps: Estimates of nucleated cell counts were drawn from the amplification of reference gene primers. Sequencing used immunoSEQ multiplex PCR; TCRdb keeps in-frame clones, though not all of them. The DNA was the basis for D and trimming; V, J and clone size are from that table. The sample lists fewer than 200,000 clones, 65% to 90% occurring once. The data originate from a study of blood T cell repertoires in COVID-19.

V usage is TRBV5-1 and J usage is TRBJ2-7, with 9 bases fitting TRBD1. Source material: PBMCs or T cells enriched from blood (not recorded which). This TCR was recovered from a man between 50 and 59 years old who had recovered from COVID-19. The CDR3 sequence is CASSLTGGVSYEQYF. DNA for the CDR3: TGCGCCAGCAGCTTGACAGGGGGCGTATCCTACGAGCAGTACTTC.